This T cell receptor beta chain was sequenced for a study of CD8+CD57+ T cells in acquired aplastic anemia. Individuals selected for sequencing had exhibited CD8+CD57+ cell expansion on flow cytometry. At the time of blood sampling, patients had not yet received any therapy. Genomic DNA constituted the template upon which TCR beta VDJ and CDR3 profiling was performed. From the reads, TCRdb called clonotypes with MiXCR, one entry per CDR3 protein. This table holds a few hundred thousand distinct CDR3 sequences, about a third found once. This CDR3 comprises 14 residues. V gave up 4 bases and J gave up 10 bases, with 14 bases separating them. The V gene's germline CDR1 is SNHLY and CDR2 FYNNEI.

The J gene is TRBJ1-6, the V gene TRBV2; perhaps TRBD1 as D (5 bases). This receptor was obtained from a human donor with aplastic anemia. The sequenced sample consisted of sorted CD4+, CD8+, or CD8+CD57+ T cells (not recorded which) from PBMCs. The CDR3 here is CASSVGLGRSPLHF. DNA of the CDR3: TGTGCCAGCAGTGTGGGACTTGGGCGGTCACCCCTCCACTTT.